This T cell receptor (beta chain) was obtained from a study of metastatic and nonmetastatic thyroid tumors. Study summary: Peripheral blood and tumor or nodule samples from malignant and benign thyroid patients were compared. Whole-study results and caveats: According to reports, the diversity of TCR beta was significantly higher in malignant thyroid tumors than in benign nodules, and this held in both blood and tumor samples.

In the original workflow: In papillary thyroid cancer, a distant-metastasis classifier was built using CDR3 differences across clinicopathological groups. TCRdb re-called clones from the PCR reads using MiXCR. Here the V and J calls rest on TCRdb's processing, not on the authors' analysis. The table shows approximately 22,000 clones, with approximately 29% occurring only once. This clone is medium-sized by share. What it binds is unknown. The V end was cut by 1 base, the J end by 3 bases, with 9 bases between. The CDR3 has 14 residues. CDR1 and CDR2 from the germline V gene are LGHNA and YNFKEQ. Nobody among the patients had been given any treatment before thyroid surgery.

The rearrangement joins TRBV4-2 to TRBJ2-5; D gene ambiguous. The sequence derives from a female donor with papillary thyroid cancer or a benign thyroid nodule (not recorded which). Some clones in this sample may be carry-over from other donors' samples. What was sequenced was blood. CDR3 in amino acids: CASSQGRSEETQYF. DNA for the CDR3: TGTGCCAGCAGCCAAGGCCGGTCCGAAGAGACCCAGTACTTC.